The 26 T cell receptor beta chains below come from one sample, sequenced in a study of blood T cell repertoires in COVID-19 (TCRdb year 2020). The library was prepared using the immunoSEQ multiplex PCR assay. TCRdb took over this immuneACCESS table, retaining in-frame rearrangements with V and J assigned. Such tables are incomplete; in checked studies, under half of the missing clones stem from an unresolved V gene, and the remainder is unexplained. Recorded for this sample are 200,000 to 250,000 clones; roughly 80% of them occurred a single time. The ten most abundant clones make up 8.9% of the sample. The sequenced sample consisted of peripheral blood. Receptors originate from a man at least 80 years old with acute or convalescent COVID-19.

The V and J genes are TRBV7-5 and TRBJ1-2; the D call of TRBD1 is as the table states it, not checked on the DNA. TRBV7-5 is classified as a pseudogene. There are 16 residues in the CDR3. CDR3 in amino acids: CARSIRTGKINYGYTF. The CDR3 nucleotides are TGTGCCAGAAGTATCCGGACAGGGAAGATAAACTATGGCTACACCTTC.

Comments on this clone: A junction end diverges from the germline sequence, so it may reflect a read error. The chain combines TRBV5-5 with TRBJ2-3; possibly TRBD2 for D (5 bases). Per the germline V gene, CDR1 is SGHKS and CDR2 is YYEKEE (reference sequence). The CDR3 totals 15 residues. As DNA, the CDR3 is TGTGCCAGCAGGTTGGACCCCCAGCGGAGAGATACGCAGTATTTT. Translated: CASRLDPQRRDTQYF.

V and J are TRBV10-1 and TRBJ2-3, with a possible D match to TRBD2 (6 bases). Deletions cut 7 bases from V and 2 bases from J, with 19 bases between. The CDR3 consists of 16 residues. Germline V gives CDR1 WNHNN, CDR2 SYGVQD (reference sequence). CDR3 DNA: TGCGCCAGCAATGAAGGTGTTAGCGGAACCACAGATACGCAGTATTTT. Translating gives CASNEGVSGTTDTQYF.

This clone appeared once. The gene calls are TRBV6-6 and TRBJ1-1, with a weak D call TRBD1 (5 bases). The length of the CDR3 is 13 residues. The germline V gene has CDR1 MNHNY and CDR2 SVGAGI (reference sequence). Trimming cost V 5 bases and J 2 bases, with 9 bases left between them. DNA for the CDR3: TGTGCCAGCAGTCCTGACAGTAACACTGAAGCTTTCTTT. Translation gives CASSPDSNTEAFF.

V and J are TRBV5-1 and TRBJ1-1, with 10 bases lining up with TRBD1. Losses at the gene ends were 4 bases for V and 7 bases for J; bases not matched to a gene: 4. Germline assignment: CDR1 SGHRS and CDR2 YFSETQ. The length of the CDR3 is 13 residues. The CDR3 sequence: CASSRTGGVEAFF. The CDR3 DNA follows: TGCGCCAGCAGCAGGACAGGGGGGGTTGAAGCTTTCTTT.

CDR3 sequence (DNA): TGTGCCTACGCCGGACACCCGAGGAACCGAGAGACCCAGTACTTC. Translating gives CAYAGHPRNRETQYF. The genes are TRBV5-4 and TRBJ2-5; a weak D match, TRBD1 (5 bases). This CDR3 region has 15 residues. V was cut by 10 bases and J by 4 bases, with 23 bases left in between. Germline lookup yields CDR1 SGHNT and CDR2 YYREEE (reference sequence).

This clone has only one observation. The CDR3 sequence: CASSTDWTVSGANVLTF. Here the CDR3 DNA reads TGCGCCAGCAGCACAGACTGGACAGTCTCTGGGGCCAACGTCCTGACTTTC. The chain is built from TRBV5-1 and TRBJ2-6; weak D call: TRBD1 (6 bases). Germline values: CDR1 SGHRS, CDR2 YFSETQ. V was clipped by 4 bases and J by 0 bases, with 14 bases between them. This CDR3 has 17 residues.

CDR3 DNA sequence: TGTGCCAGCAGTGAAGCAAAGATAGCGGGAATCGGGAATGAGCAGTTCTTC. Translated: CASSEAKIAGIGNEQFF. This chain joins TRBV6-1 and TRBJ2-1; 8 bases are shared with TRBD2. Trimming took 0 bases from V and 7 from J; bases not matched to a gene: 11. Germline V lookup: CDR1 MNHNS, CDR2 SASEGT. The CDR3 totals 17 residues.

CDR3 sequence: CASSQTGIRYEQYF. The DNA for the CDR3 is TGTGCCAGCAGTCAAACAGGGATTCGCTACGAGCAGTACTTC. The chain links TRBV6-2 or TRBV6-3 to TRBJ2-7, with a tentative D call TRBD1 (6 bases). CDR3 length: 14 residues. Germline loops: CDR1 MNHEY, CDR2 SVGEGT. With 5 bases removed from V and 3 bases from J, the gap between germline ends came to 14 bases.

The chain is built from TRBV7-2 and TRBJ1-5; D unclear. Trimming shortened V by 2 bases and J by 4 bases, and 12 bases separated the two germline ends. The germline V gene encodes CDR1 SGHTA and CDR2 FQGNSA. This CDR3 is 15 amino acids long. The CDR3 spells CASSLQALNNQPQHF. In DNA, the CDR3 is TGTGCCAGCAGCTTACAGGCGCTTAATAATCAGCCCCAGCATTTT.

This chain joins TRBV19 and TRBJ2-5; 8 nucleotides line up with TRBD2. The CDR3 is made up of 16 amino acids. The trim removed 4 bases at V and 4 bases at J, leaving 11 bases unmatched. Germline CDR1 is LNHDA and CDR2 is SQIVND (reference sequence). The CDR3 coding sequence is TGTGCCAGTAGTACCCGGATAGCGGGAAACGGAGAGACCCAGTACTTC. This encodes CASSTRIAGNGETQYF.

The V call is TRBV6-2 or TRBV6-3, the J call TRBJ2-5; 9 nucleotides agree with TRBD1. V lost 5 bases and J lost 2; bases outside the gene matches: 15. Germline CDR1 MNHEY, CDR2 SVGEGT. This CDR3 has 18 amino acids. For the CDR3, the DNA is TGTGCCAGCAGTCCCGGGACAGGGAGGACTGCTTTTCAAGAGACCCAGTACTTC. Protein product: CASSPGTGRTAFQETQYF.

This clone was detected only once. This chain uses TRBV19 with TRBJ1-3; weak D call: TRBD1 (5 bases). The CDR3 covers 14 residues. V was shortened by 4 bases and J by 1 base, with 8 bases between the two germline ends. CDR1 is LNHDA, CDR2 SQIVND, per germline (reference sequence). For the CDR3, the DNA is TGTGCCAGTAGTAACCAGGGATCTGGAAACACCATATATTTT. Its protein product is CASSNQGSGNTIYF.

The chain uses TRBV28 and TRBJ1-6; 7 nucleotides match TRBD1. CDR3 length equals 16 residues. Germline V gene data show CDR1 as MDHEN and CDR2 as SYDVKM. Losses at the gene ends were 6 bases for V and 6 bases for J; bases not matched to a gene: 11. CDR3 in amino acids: CASRPVLTGFNSPLHF. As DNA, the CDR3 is TGTGCCAGCAGACCCGTCCTGACAGGGTTTAATTCACCCCTCCACTTT.

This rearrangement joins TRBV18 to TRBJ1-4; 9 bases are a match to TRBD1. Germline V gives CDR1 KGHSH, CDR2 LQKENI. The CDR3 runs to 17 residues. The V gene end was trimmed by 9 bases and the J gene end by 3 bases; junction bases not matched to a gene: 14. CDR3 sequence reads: CASSGQGPSGANEKLFF. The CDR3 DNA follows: TGTGCCAGTTCGGGACAGGGTCCCTCGGGGGCTAATGAAAAACTGTTTTTT.

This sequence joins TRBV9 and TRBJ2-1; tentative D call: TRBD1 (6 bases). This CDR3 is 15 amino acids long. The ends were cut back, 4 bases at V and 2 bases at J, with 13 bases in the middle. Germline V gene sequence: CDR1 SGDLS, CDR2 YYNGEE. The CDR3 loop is CASSPGYRAYNEQFF. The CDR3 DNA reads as TGTGCCAGCAGCCCGGGTTACAGGGCCTACAATGAGCAGTTCTTC.

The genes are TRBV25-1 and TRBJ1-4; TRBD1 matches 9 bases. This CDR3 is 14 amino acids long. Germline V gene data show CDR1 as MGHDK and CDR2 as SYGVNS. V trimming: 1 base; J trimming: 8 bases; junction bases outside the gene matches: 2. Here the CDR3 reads CASSEWTGEEKLFF. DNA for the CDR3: TGTGCCAGCAGTGAATGGACAGGGGAGGAAAAACTGTTTTTT.

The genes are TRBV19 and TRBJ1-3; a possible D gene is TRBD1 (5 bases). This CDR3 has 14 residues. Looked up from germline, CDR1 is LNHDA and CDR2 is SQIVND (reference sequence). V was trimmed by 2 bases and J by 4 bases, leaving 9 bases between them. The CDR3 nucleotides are TGTGCCAGTAGTATAAGGGGTTCAGGAAACACCATATATTTT. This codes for CASSIRGSGNTIYF.

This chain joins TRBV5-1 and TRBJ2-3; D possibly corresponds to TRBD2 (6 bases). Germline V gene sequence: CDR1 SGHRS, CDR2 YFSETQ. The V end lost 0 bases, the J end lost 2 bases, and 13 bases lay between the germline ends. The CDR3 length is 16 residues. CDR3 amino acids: CASSLVGGGYTDTQYF. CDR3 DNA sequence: TGCGCCAGCAGCTTGGTCGGGGGAGGCTACACAGATACGCAGTATTTT.

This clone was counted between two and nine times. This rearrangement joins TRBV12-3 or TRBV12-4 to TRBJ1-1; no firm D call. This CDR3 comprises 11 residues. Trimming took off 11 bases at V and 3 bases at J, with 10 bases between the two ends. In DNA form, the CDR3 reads TGTGCCGCGGTCGCTTACACTGAAGCTTTCTTT. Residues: CAAVAYTEAFF.

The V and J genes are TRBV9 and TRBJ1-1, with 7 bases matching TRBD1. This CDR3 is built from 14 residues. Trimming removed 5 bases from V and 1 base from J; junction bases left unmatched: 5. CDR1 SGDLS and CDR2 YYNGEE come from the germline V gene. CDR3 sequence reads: CASSEGAQNTEAFF. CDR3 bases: TGTGCCAGCAGTGAGGGGGCGCAGAACACTGAAGCTTTCTTT.

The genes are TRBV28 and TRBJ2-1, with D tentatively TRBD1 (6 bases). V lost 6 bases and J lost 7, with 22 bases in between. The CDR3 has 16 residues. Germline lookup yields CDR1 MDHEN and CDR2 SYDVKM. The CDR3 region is CASRPNRALGGNEQFF. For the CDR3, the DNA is TGTGCCAGCAGGCCAAACAGGGCTTTAGGGGGAAATGAGCAGTTCTTC.

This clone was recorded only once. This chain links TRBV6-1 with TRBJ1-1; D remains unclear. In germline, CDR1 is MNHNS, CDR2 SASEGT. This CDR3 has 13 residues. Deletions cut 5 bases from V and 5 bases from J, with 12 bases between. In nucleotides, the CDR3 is TGTGCCAGCAGTCACCAGGAGGAGACTGAAGCTTTCTTT. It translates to CASSHQEETEAFF.

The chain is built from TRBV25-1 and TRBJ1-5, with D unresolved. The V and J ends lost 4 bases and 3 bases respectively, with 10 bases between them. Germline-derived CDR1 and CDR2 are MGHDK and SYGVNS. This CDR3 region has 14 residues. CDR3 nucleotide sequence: TGTGCCAGCAGTGCGGGTGCGTTCAATCAGCCCCAGCATTTT. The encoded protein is CASSAGAFNQPQHF.

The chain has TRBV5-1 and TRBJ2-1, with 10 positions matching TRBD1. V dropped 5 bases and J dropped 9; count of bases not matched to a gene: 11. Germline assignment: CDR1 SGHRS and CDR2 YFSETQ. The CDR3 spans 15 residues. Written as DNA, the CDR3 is TGCGCCAGCAGTCGAACGGGACAGGGGTTGTCTGAGCAGTTCTTC. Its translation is CASSRTGQGLSEQFF.

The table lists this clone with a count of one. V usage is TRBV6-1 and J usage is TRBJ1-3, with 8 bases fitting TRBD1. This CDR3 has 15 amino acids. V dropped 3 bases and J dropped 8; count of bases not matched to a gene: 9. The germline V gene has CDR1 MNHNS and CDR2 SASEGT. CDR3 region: CASSDTGDRGDTIYF. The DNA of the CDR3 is TGTGCCAGCAGTGATACCGGAGACAGGGGAGACACCATATATTTT.